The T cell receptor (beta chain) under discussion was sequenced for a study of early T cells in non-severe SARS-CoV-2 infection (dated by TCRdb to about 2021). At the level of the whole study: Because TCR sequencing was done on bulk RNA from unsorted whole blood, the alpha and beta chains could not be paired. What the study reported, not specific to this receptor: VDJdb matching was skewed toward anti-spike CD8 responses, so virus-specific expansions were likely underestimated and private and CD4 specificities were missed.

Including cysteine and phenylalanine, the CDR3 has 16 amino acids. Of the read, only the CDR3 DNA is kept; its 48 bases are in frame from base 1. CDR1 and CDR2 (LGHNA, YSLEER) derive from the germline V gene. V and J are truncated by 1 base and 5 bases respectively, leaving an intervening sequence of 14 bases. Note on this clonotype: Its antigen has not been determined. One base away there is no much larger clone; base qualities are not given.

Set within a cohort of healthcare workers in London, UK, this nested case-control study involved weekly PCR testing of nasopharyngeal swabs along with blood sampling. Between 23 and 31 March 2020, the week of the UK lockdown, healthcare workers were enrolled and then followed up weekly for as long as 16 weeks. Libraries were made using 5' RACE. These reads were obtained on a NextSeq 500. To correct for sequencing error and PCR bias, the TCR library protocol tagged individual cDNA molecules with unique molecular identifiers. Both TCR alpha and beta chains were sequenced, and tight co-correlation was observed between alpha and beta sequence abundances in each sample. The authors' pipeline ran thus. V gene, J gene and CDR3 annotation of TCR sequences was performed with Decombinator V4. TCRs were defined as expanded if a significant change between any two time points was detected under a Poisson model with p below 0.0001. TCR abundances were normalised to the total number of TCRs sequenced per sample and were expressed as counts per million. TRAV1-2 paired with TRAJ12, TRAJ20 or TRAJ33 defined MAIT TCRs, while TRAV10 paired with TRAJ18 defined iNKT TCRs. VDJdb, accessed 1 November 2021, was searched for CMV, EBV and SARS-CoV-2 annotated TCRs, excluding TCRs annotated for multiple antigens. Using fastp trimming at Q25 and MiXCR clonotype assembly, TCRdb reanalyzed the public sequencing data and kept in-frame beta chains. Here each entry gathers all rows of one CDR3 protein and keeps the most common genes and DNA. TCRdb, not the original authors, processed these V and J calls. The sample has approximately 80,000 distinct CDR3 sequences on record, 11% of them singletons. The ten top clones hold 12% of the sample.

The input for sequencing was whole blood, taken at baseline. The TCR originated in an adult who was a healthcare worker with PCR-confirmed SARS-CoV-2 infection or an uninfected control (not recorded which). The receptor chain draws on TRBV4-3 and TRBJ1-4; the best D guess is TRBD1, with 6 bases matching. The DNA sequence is TGCGCCAGCAGCCAAGGGCCACAGGGCCGCAATGAAAAACTGTTTTTT. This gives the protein CASSQGPQGRNEKLFF.